This TCR beta chain was observed in a study of shared clonotypes between healthy human individuals. Notes on the study in general: Investigators expected sequencing depth to affect clonotype sharing among donors.

Germline loops: CDR1 MNHNS, CDR2 SASEGT. J lost 3 bases, V lost 8 bases, and 10 bases had no gene match. The CDR3 contains 15 residues. Every subset's genomic DNA went evenly onto several immunoSEQ plates. Sequencing was performed with immunoSEQ multiplex PCR; in TCRdb, only in-frame clones are kept and a portion is missing. The sample lists 450,000 to 600,000 clones, about four fifths seen once, with about an eighth in the top ten. Points on this clone: Its antigen is not known.

The specimen sequenced was PBMCs. The rearrangement joins TRBV6-1 to TRBJ2-3; 8 positions agree with TRBD1. This sequence was found in a woman between 35 and 50 years old in good health. Some clones in this sample may be carry-over from other donors' samples. The CDR3 is CASWTGTGFTDTQYF. CDR3 in DNA: TGTGCCAGCTGGACCGGGACAGGATTTACAGATACGCAGTATTTT.